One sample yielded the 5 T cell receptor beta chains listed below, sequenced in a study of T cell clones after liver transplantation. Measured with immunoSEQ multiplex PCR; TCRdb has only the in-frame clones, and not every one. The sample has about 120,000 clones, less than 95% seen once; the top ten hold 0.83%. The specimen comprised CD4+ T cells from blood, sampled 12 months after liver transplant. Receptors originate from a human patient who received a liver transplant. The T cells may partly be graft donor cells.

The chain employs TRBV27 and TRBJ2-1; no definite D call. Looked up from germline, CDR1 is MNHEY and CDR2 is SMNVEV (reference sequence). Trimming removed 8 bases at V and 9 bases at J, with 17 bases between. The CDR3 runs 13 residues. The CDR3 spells CASGKTRSTEQFF. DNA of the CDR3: TGTGCCAGCGGCAAGACACGGTCGACTGAGCAGTTCTTC.

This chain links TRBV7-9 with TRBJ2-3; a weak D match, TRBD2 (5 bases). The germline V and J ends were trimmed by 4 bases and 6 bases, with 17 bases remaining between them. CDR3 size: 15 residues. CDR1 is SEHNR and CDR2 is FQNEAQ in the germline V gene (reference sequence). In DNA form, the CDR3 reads TGTGCCAGCAGCTCCGATCTCCCCTCGGGGGATACGCAGTATTTT. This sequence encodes CASSSDLPSGDTQYF.

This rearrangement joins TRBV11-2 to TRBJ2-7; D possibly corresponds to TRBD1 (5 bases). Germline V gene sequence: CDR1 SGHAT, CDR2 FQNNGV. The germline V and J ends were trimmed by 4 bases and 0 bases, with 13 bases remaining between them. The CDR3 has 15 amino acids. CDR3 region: CASSSDGQSSYEQYF. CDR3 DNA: TGTGCCAGCAGCTCCGACGGACAAAGCTCCTACGAGCAGTACTTC.

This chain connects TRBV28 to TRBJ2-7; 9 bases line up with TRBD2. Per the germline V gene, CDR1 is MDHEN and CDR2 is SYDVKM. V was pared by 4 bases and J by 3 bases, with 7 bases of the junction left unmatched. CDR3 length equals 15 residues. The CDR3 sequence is CASSSSSGIVYEQYF. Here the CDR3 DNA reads TGTGCCAGCAGTTCGTCTAGCGGGATTGTCTACGAGCAGTACTTC.

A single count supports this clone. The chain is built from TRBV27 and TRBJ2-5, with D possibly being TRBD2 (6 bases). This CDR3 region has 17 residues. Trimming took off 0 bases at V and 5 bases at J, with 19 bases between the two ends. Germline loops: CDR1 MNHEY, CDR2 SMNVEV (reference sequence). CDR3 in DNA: TGTGCCAGCAGTTTATCGCCGACACGGAGGGCGGGGGAGACCCAGTACTTC. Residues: CASSLSPTRRAGETQYF.